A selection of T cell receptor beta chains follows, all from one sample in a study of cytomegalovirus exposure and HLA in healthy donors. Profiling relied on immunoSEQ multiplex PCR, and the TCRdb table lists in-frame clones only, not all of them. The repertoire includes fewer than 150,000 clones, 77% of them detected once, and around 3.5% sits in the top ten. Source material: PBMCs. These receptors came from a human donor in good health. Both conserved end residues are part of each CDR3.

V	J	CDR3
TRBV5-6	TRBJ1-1	CASSLGPGVNTEAFF
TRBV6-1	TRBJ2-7	CASKSGTSGNYEQYF
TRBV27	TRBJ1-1	CASSSWTGGGRNTEAFF
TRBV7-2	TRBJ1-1	CASGGRVGTEAFF
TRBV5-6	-	CASGVYEQYF
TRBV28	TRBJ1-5	CASSYYSNQPQHF
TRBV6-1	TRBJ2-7	CASRKQGLDEQYF
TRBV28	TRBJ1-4	CASSSSGTGFEKLFF
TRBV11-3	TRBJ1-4	CASSLDRQGAGKLFF
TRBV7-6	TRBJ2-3	CASSLGQGTDTQYF
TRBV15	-	CATSRDYGAGRSSEQYF
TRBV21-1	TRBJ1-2	CASSKERGTDLINYGYTF
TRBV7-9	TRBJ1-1	CASSLLGGRAEAFF
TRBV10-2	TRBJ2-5	CASMTLRGTQETQYF
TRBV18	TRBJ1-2	CASSRGQGTYGYTF
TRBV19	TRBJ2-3	CASSSQGVLGTDTQYF
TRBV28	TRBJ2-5	CASRLDNLQETQYF
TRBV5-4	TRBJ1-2	CASSGTTGVGYTF
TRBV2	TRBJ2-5	CASSPSGKRLETQYF
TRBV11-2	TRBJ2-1	CASSLEGGDRNEQFF
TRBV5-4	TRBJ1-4	CASSPGQGRGYEEKLFF
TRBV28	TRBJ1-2	CASSVQGLYGYTF
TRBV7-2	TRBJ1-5	CASSLATGINQPQHF
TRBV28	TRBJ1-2	CASSPQPGQGLVGYTF
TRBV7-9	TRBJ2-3	CASSFSGSADTQYF
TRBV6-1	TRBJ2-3	CASSDGLAFEDTQYF